This T cell receptor beta chain was recovered during a study of T cells after yellow fever vaccination. Study observations and caveats: Clonotypes found in both CD4 and CD8 compartments made up a small share. Clones from primary vaccination mostly reappeared after the booster (approximately 95% CD4, just over 85% CD8). Weaker, the secondary response peaked sooner, at day 5 versus 15.

In regard to this clonotype: The antigen is undetermined.

CDR1 is SGHTA and CDR2 is FQGNSA in the germline V gene. V lost 3 bases to trimming and J lost 5 bases, with 14 bases between them. This CDR3 region has 15 residues. TCRdb re-called the 5' RACE reads with MiXCR, one entry per CDR3 protein. The sample carries about 510,000 distinct CDR3 sequences, just over 20% recorded once. This chain joins TRBV7-2 and TRBJ1-5; D not resolved. The specimen comprised PBMCs, sampled roughly 23 days after the first yellow fever vaccination. The sequence was collected from a man aged 18-30 years who received the YFV17D yellow fever vaccine. CDR3 DNA sequence: TGTGCCAGCAGCTTTAGTGTGGCCCTAGATCAGCCCCAGCATTTT. Amino acids: CASSFSVALDQPQHF. The entire variable domain, with the rest obtained from reference TRBV7-2 and TRBJ1-5, is as follows: GAGVSQSPSNKVTEKGKDVELRCDPISGHTALYWYRQSLGQGLEFLIYFQGNSAPDKSGLPSDRFSAERTGGSVSTLTIQRTQQEDSAVYLCASSFSVALDQPQHFGDGTRLSIL.